These T cell receptor beta chains were read from a single sample in a study of cytomegalovirus exposure and HLA in healthy donors. Assay used: immunoSEQ multiplex PCR; TCRdb lists only in-frame clones, some missing. The profile shows some 120,000 clones, 75% of them singletons. The sequenced sample was PBMCs. The receptors were gathered from a woman between 40 and 50 years old in good health and CMV-seropositive. Each CDR3 is given with its conserved first and last residue. Each record gives: V gene, clone size, J gene, D gene, CDR3 DNA, CDR3 protein. D genes are given only for firm matches. Only part of the rows carry a size: once, few, many, or a class if the clone is expanded.

V gene: TRBV30
clone size: .
J gene: TRBJ1-2
D gene: .
CDR3 DNA: TGTGCCTGGAGTCCTACAGGGAGCGGCTACACCTTC
CDR3 protein: CAWSPTGSGYTF

V gene: TRBV15
clone size: once
J gene: TRBJ1-3
D gene: TRBD1
CDR3 DNA: TGTGCCACCAGCATCCTGGGACAGGGGGCTGCTGGAAACACCATATATTTT
CDR3 protein: CATSILGQGAAGNTIYF

V gene: TRBV6-9
clone size: .
J gene: TRBJ2-1
D gene: TRBD1
CDR3 DNA: TGTGCCAGCAGTTATGGGGGACAGGGGGCATCCTACAATGAGCAGTTCTTC
CDR3 protein: CASSYGGQGASYNEQFF

V gene: TRBV19
clone size: .
J gene: TRBJ2-7
D gene: .
CDR3 DNA: TGTGCCAACCCCGGGAGCCGCACCTACGAGCAGTACTTC
CDR3 protein: CANPGSRTYEQYF

V gene: TRBV5-1
clone size: .
J gene: TRBJ1-1
D gene: .
CDR3 DNA: TGCGCCAGCAGCTTGGCGGGGGGTTACACTGAAGCTTTCTTT
CDR3 protein: CASSLAGGYTEAFF

V gene: TRBV12-5
clone size: few
J gene: TRBJ1-1
D gene: TRBD1
CDR3 DNA: TGTGCTAGTGGGGTTTTCCGGACAGGGGGCGCGAGGACTGAAGCTTTCTTT
CDR3 protein: CASGVFRTGGARTEAFF

V gene: TRBV9
clone size: .
J gene: TRBJ1-1
D gene: .
CDR3 DNA: TGTGCCAGCAGTGACTTTCGGGACACTGAAGCTTTCTTT
CDR3 protein: CASSDFRDTEAFF

V gene: TRBV12-5
clone size: .
J gene: TRBJ2-2
D gene: TRBD2
CDR3 DNA: TGTGCTAGTGGTTTGGTATTAAGCGGGGGGAGCCGCCACACCGGGGAGCTGTTTTTT
CDR3 protein: CASGLVLSGGSRHTGELFF

V gene: TRBV19
clone size: .
J gene: TRBJ1-4
D gene: TRBD1
CDR3 DNA: TGTGCCAGTAGTACCCCGTGGGACAGGGGAGAAGAAAAACTGTTTTTT
CDR3 protein: CASSTPWDRGEEKLFF

V gene: TRBV28
clone size: .
J gene: TRBJ2-1
D gene: TRBD1
CDR3 DNA: TGTGCCAGCACCCTCCAGTCGGACAGGGACGTCGCGCAGTTCTTC
CDR3 protein: CASTLQSDRDVAQFF

V gene: TRBV7-8
clone size: .
J gene: TRBJ2-3
D gene: TRBD1
CDR3 DNA: TGTGCCAGCAGCGTTGGGGACAGGGGGCGAGTCCACACAGATACGCAGTATTTT
CDR3 protein: CASSVGDRGRVHTDTQYF

V gene: TRBV5-1
clone size: .
J gene: TRBJ2-2
D gene: TRBD2
CDR3 DNA: TGCGCCAGCAATCTAGCGGGAGGCACCGGGGAGCTGTTTTTT
CDR3 protein: CASNLAGGTGELFF

V gene: TRBV30
clone size: .
J gene: TRBJ1-2
D gene: TRBD1
CDR3 DNA: TGTGCCTGGAGTGTACCCGGACAGGTCTATGGCTACACCTTC
CDR3 protein: CAWSVPGQVYGYTF

V gene: TRBV25-1
clone size: once
J gene: TRBJ2-2
D gene: TRBD2
CDR3 DNA: TGTGCCAGCAGTAGCGGGAGGAACACCGGGGAGCTGTTTTTT
CDR3 protein: CASSSGRNTGELFF

V gene: TRBV6-5
clone size: .
J gene: TRBJ1-4
D gene: TRBD1
CDR3 DNA: TGTGCCAGCAGTTATACAGGGGTTAATGAAAAACTGTTTTTT
CDR3 protein: CASSYTGVNEKLFF

V gene: TRBV6-5
clone size: .
J gene: TRBJ1-1
D gene: TRBD1
CDR3 DNA: TGTGCCAGCAGTTACTCGTTGGGACAGGGTGGGACTGAAGCTTTCTTT
CDR3 protein: CASSYSLGQGGTEAFF

V gene: TRBV6-5
clone size: .
J gene: TRBJ1-2
D gene: TRBD1
CDR3 DNA: TGTGCCAGCAGTTACGTCGGAGGGGGCGGCTATGGCTACACCTTC
CDR3 protein: CASSYVGGGGYGYTF

V gene: TRBV30
clone size: .
J gene: TRBJ2-1
D gene: TRBD2
CDR3 DNA: TGTGCCTGTGACGTAGCGGGATATTACAATGAGCAGTTCTTC
CDR3 protein: CACDVAGYYNEQFF

V gene: TRBV9
clone size: .
J gene: TRBJ2-2
D gene: TRBD1
CDR3 DNA: TGTGCCAGCAGCTTGGGACAGGTGGCCGGGGAGCTGTTTTTT
CDR3 protein: CASSLGQVAGELFF

V gene: TRBV5-4
clone size: few
J gene: TRBJ2-5
D gene: .
CDR3 DNA: TGTGCCAGCAGCAACCCTAGCAGTGGGGGCCTAGGGCAAGAGACCCAGTACTTC
CDR3 protein: CASSNPSSGGLGQETQYF

V gene: TRBV21-1
clone size: .
J gene: TRBJ1-5
D gene: .
CDR3 DNA: TGTGCCAGCAGCCGGGGGACGACCAATCAGCCCCAGCATTTT
CDR3 protein: CASSRGTTNQPQHF

V gene: TRBV7-9
clone size: .
J gene: TRBJ2-5
D gene: .
CDR3 DNA: TGTGCCAGCAGCTTCTACTCTACGGAGACCCAGTACTTC
CDR3 protein: CASSFYSTETQYF

V gene: TRBV6-6
clone size: .
J gene: TRBJ2-7
D gene: .
CDR3 DNA: TGTGCCAGCAGTTACAGGGAGAACTACGAGCAGTACTTC
CDR3 protein: CASSYRENYEQYF

V gene: TRBV7-9
clone size: .
J gene: TRBJ2-3
D gene: TRBD2
CDR3 DNA: TGTGCCAGCAGCTTACTAGCGGGGAGCACAGATACGCAGTATTTT
CDR3 protein: CASSLLAGSTDTQYF

V gene: TRBV23-1
clone size: few
J gene: TRBJ2-7
D gene: TRBD1
CDR3 DNA: TGCGCCAGCAGTCAACGGACAGGTTACGAGCAGTACTTC
CDR3 protein: CASSQRTGYEQYF

V gene: TRBV28
clone size: .
J gene: TRBJ2-1
D gene: TRBD2
CDR3 DNA: TGTGCCAGCAGTCGACCCCATAGCGGGAGATCCTACAATGAGCAGTTCTTC
CDR3 protein: CASSRPHSGRSYNEQFF

V gene: TRBV7-2
clone size: .
J gene: TRBJ1-6
D gene: TRBD1
CDR3 DNA: TGTGCCAGCAGTTTACAGGGGGGTTCCCCCCTCCACTTT
CDR3 protein: CASSLQGGSPLHF

V gene: TRBV4-3
clone size: .
J gene: TRBJ1-2
D gene: TRBD1
CDR3 DNA: TGCGCCAGCAGACAGGGGGCAAGCGGCTACACCTTC
CDR3 protein: CASRQGASGYTF

V gene: TRBV28
clone size: .
J gene: TRBJ1-1
D gene: .
CDR3 DNA: TGTGCCAGCACCCGTCAACCAGGGGTGAACACTGAAGCTTTCTTT
CDR3 protein: CASTRQPGVNTEAFF

V gene: TRBV5-1
clone size: few
J gene: TRBJ2-7
D gene: TRBD2
CDR3 DNA: TGCGCCAGCAGCTTGGTAGCGGGGGGATCCTACGAGCAGTACTTC
CDR3 protein: CASSLVAGGSYEQYF

V gene: TRBV27
clone size: .
J gene: TRBJ1-4
D gene: .
CDR3 DNA: TGTGCCAGCAGCGAGGGCTTAGCTAATGAAAAACTGTTTTTT
CDR3 protein: CASSEGLANEKLFF

V gene: TRBV6-5
clone size: once
J gene: TRBJ1-5
D gene: .
CDR3 DNA: TGTGCCAGCAGTTATGGTTCGGGAAACAGCAATCAGCCCCAGCATTTT
CDR3 protein: CASSYGSGNSNQPQHF

V gene: TRBV18
clone size: .
J gene: TRBJ1-1
D gene: TRBD1
CDR3 DNA: TGTGCCAGCTCACCTCAGCTACCGGGACAGGGTTACCCTCCGGACACTGAAGCTTTCTTT
CDR3 protein: CASSPQLPGQGYPPDTEAFF

V gene: TRBV11-3
clone size: few
J gene: TRBJ2-7
D gene: TRBD1
CDR3 DNA: TGTGCCAGCAGCCTAGGACAGGGGATTTCCTACGAGCAGTACTTC
CDR3 protein: CASSLGQGISYEQYF

V gene: TRBV4-1
clone size: .
J gene: TRBJ2-3
D gene: TRBD2
CDR3 DNA: TGCGCCAGCAGCCAAGCTAGCGGGAGGTCAGATACGCAGTATTTT
CDR3 protein: CASSQASGRSDTQYF

V gene: TRBV7-6
clone size: .
J gene: TRBJ2-7
D gene: .
CDR3 DNA: TGTGCCAGCAGCTTAGCGAGTGGCGGAGGAATCTACGAGCAGTACTTC
CDR3 protein: CASSLASGGGIYEQYF

V gene: TRBV30
clone size: once
J gene: TRBJ1-5
D gene: .
CDR3 DNA: TGTGCCTGGAGTGTACGGCAGGGGAGCCAGCCCCAGCATTTT
CDR3 protein: CAWSVRQGSQPQHF

V gene: TRBV2
clone size: .
J gene: TRBJ2-1
D gene: TRBD1
CDR3 DNA: TGTGCCAGCACTGGACAGGGACACTACAATGAGCAGTTCTTC
CDR3 protein: CASTGQGHYNEQFF

V gene: TRBV25-1
clone size: few
J gene: TRBJ1-4
D gene: .
CDR3 DNA: TGTGCCAGCAGTGACCGCCATCGGCCCATCACGGACTCTGAAAAACTGTTTTTT
CDR3 protein: CASSDRHRPITDSEKLFF

V gene: TRBV7-9
clone size: few
J gene: TRBJ2-1
D gene: TRBD1
CDR3 DNA: TGTGCCAGCAGAACAGAGGGGGACAGGGGGCTCAATGAGCAGTTCTTC
CDR3 protein: CASRTEGDRGLNEQFF

V gene: TRBV7-2
clone size: .
J gene: TRBJ2-1
D gene: .
CDR3 DNA: TGTGCCAGCAGCCCAGAGGCGAATACCTACAATGAGCAGTTCTTC
CDR3 protein: CASSPEANTYNEQFF

V gene: TRBV2
clone size: .
J gene: TRBJ1-2
D gene: .
CDR3 DNA: TGTGCCAGCATCGAGACAAGGAACTATGGCTACACCTTC
CDR3 protein: CASIETRNYGYTF

V gene: TRBV9
clone size: .
J gene: TRBJ2-1
D gene: TRBD2
CDR3 DNA: TGTGCCAGCAGCGGGGGACTAGCGGGAGAGAATGAGCAGTTCTTC
CDR3 protein: CASSGGLAGENEQFF

V gene: TRBV7-9
clone size: .
J gene: TRBJ1-1
D gene: .
CDR3 DNA: TGTGCCAGCAGCTGGGCGGGGGGGAATGAAGCTTTCTTT
CDR3 protein: CASSWAGGNEAFF

V gene: TRBV10-3
clone size: .
J gene: TRBJ2-1
D gene: .
CDR3 DNA: TGTGCCATCAAGGCAGGGGGCGTGGGAGGGTTCTTCAATGAGCAGTTCTTC
CDR3 protein: CAIKAGGVGGFFNEQFF

V gene: TRBV7-9
clone size: .
J gene: TRBJ2-7
D gene: .
CDR3 DNA: TGTGCCAGCAGCTTACTCCATGGGGGCCAAACCTACGAGCAGTACTTC
CDR3 protein: CASSLLHGGQTYEQYF

V gene: TRBV5-6
clone size: .
J gene: TRBJ1-5
D gene: .
CDR3 DNA: TGTGCCAGCAGTACGGATGGGCCGAATCAGCCCCAGCATTTT
CDR3 protein: CASSTDGPNQPQHF

V gene: TRBV10-2
clone size: .
J gene: TRBJ1-1
D gene: .
CDR3 DNA: TGCGCCAGCAGTGAGTCGCTCGGGGTAAACACTGAAGCTTTCTTT
CDR3 protein: CASSESLGVNTEAFF

V gene: TRBV27
clone size: .
J gene: TRBJ2-7
D gene: .
CDR3 DNA: TGTGCCAGCAATTCTAGCTCCTACGAGCAGTACTTC
CDR3 protein: CASNSSSYEQYF

V gene: TRBV11-3
clone size: .
J gene: TRBJ2-2
D gene: .
CDR3 DNA: TGTGCCAGCAGCTTAGGGACTGATAACACCGGGGAGCTGTTTTTT
CDR3 protein: CASSLGTDNTGELFF

V gene: TRBV6-5
clone size: .
J gene: TRBJ1-5
D gene: .
CDR3 DNA: TGTGCCAGTGCGAGGCAGTTCAATCAGCCCCAGCATTTT
CDR3 protein: CASARQFNQPQHF

V gene: TRBV4-2
clone size: few
J gene: TRBJ1-2
D gene: .
CDR3 DNA: TGTGCCAGCAGCCGAGAAATGAAACCAGGGAACGGCTATGGCTACACCTTC
CDR3 protein: CASSREMKPGNGYGYTF

V gene: TRBV7-3
clone size: .
J gene: TRBJ1-1
D gene: TRBD1
CDR3 DNA: TGTGCCAGCAGGGGACAGGGCCATGCTGAAGCTTTCTTT
CDR3 protein: CASRGQGHAEAFF

V gene: TRBV6-5
clone size: few
J gene: TRBJ2-5
D gene: .
CDR3 DNA: TGTGCCAGCAGTTACCTGGAGACCCAGTACTTC
CDR3 protein: CASSYLETQYF

V gene: TRBV29-1
clone size: .
J gene: TRBJ1-5
D gene: .
CDR3 DNA: TGCAGCGTGGGGGAAACCACAGGGAGCAATCAGCCCCAGCATTTT
CDR3 protein: CSVGETTGSNQPQHF

V gene: TRBV4-2
clone size: .
J gene: TRBJ2-1
D gene: .
CDR3 DNA: TGTGCCAGCAGCCAAGAAAGGATGGACTTATACTACAATGAGCAGTTCTTC
CDR3 protein: CASSQERMDLYYNEQFF

V gene: TRBV5-1
clone size: .
J gene: TRBJ1-1
D gene: .
CDR3 DNA: TGCGCCAGCCATCTTCAGGGAAACACTGAAGCTTTCTTT
CDR3 protein: CASHLQGNTEAFF